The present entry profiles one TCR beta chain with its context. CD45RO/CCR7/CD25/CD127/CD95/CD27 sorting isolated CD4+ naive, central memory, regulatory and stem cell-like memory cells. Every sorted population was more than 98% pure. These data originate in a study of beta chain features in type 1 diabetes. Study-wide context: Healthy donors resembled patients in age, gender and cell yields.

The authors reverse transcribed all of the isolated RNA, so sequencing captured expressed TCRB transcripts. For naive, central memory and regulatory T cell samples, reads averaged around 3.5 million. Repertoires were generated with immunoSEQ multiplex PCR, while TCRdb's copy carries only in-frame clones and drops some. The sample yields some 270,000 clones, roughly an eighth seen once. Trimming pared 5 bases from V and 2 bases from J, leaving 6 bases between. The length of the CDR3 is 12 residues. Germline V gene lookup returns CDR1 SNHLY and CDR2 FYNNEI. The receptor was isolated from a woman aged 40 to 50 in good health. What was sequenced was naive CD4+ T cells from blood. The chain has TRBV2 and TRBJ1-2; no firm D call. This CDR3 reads CASSTVNYGYTF. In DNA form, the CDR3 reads TGTGCCAGCAGTACGGTAAACTATGGCTACACCTTC.